Each of the 21 T cell receptor beta chains below was sequenced from the same sample in a study of CD8 T cells in ankylosing spondylitis. TCRdb re-derived calls from the 5' RACE reads in MiXCR, one entry per CDR3 protein. The sample gives some 37,000 distinct CDR3 sequences, 11% of which show up once; 20% to 25% is in the top ten. Sequenced input: synovial fluid, either unsorted or a sorted T cell fraction (not recorded which). The origin of the receptors is a male donor with ankylosing spondylitis.

This clonotype was observed a few times. This chain joins TRBV28 and TRBJ1-1; D is possibly TRBD1 (5 bases). The V end was cut by 10 bases, the J end by 7 bases, with 19 bases between. This CDR3 is 13 amino acids long. Germline CDR1 and CDR2: MDHEN and SYDVKM. The chain's CDR3 is CATMRGGDFEAFF. DNA of the CDR3: TGTGCCACTATGAGGGGTGGGGATTTTGAAGCTTTCTTT. Filled out from reference TRBV28 and TRBJ1-1, the complete variable domain reads DVKVTQSSRYLVKRTGEKVFLECVQDMDHENMFWYRQDPGLGLRLIYFSYDVKMKEKGDIPEGYSVSREKKERFSLILESASTNQTSMYLCATMRGGDFEAFFGQGTRLTVV.

This clonotype was observed a handful of times. This chain links TRBV3-1 with TRBJ2-5; 7 positions agree with TRBD2. Per the germline V gene, CDR1 is LGHDT and CDR2 is YNNKEL (reference sequence). The CDR3 has 16 residues. The V segment lost 4 bases and the J segment 2 bases; nucleotides outside the gene matches: 10. CDR3 protein: CASSPLVFSGQETQYF. The CDR3 DNA follows: TGTGCCAGCAGCCCCTTGGTTTTTAGCGGGCAAGAGACCCAGTACTTC.

This clonotype was counted a few times. The chain carries TRBV29-1 and TRBJ1-1; maybe TRBD1 (6 bases). The CDR3 totals 13 residues. V gave up 4 bases and J gave up 6 bases, with 15 bases separating them. Per germline, CDR1 SQVTM and CDR2 ANQGSEA. Here the CDR3 DNA reads TGCAGCGTTGGGTCAGGGGATTTCGCTGAAGCTTTCTTT. Its protein is CSVGSGDFAEAFF.

This clonotype qualifies as large (0.1 to 1%). V gene TRBV16 combines with J gene TRBJ2-7; no clear D. V shed 0 bases and J shed 6 bases, with 12 bases lying between them. Germline loops: CDR1 KGHSY, CDR2 FQNENV. The CDR3 has 14 residues. CDR3 in DNA: TGTGCCAGCAGCCAATCCTCGGTAGCTGGCGAGCAGTACTTC. It translates to CASSQSSVAGEQYF.

This clonotype was counted ten times or more. This chain uses TRBV12-3 or TRBV12-4 with TRBJ2-4; D is unclear. The ends were cut back, 9 bases at V and 0 bases at J, with 18 bases in the middle. The CDR3 spans 16 residues. CDR3 sequence reads: CARSSLGELAKNIQYF. CDR3 DNA sequence: TGTGCCAGGAGTAGTCTTGGGGAACTAGCCAAAAACATTCAGTACTTC.

This clonotype has just a few counts. The gene calls are TRBV20-1 and TRBJ2-7; 7 bases fit TRBD1. The V gene end was trimmed by 4 bases and the J gene end by 5 bases; junction bases not matched to a gene: 5. Germline CDR1 reads DFQATT; CDR2 reads SNEGSKA (reference sequence). The CDR3 length is 12 residues. The CDR3 nucleotides read TGCAGTGCTATAGACAGGGCCCACGAGCAGTACTTC. This gives the protein CSAIDRAHEQYF.

In this sample, this clonotype turned up once. This chain uses TRBV5-6 with TRBJ1-2; 7 nucleotides agree with TRBD1. After removal of 3 bases from V and 7 bases from J, the junction contained 30 bases not matched to a gene. There are 21 residues in the CDR3. Germline lookup yields CDR1 SGHDT and CDR2 YYEEEE. CDR3 region: CASSSPNSRGLSATLGGGYTF. The CDR3 region has the DNA TGTGCCAGCAGCTCCCCAAATTCAAGGGGGCTTTCAGCAACCCTCGGGGGTGGCTACACCTTC.

This clonotype was detected a few times. The V gene is TRBV11-2, the J gene TRBJ2-7; D gene ambiguous. The V gene lost 3 bases and the J gene lost 2 bases, with 11 bases spanning the gap. This CDR3 region has 14 residues. Germline V gene data show CDR1 as SGHAT and CDR2 as FQNNGV. The CDR3 nucleotides read TGTGCCAGCAGCTTGTCCCACAGTACCTACGAGCAGTACTTC. It encodes CASSLSHSTYEQYF.

This clonotype was found many times. The chain joins TRBV2 to TRBJ1-5; TRBD1 matches at 9 bases. The CDR3 is made up of 17 amino acids. CDR1 is SNHLY and CDR2 is FYNNEI in the germline V gene. Trimming took 6 bases from V and 0 from J; bases not matched to a gene: 9. CDR3 loop: CASSLRDRAYSNQPQHF. CDR3 nucleotides: TGTGCCAGCAGCCTAAGGGACAGGGCCTATAGCAATCAGCCCCAGCATTTT.

The genes are TRBV29-1 and TRBJ1-1; TRBD1 might be the D (5 bases). Trimming left V 7 bases short and J 1 base short, with 10 bases between. Germline V gene data show CDR1 as SQVTM and CDR2 as ANQGSEA. This CDR3 spans 12 amino acids. CDR3 loop: CSAWDGNTEAFF. CDR3 in DNA: TGCAGCGCCTGGGACGGGAACACTGAAGCTTTCTTT.

CDR3 sequence: CSAKTATGLAGGLEYEQYF. The CDR3 DNA reads TGCAGTGCAAAGACAGCGACCGGGCTAGCGGGAGGGCTAGAATACGAGCAGTACTTC. The V and J genes are TRBV20-1 and TRBJ2-7; TRBD2 agrees at 12 bases. The CDR3 covers 19 residues. V was pared by 6 bases and J by 4 bases, with 22 bases of the junction left unmatched. The germline CDR1 and CDR2 sequences are DFQATT and SNEGSKA (reference sequence).

The V and J genes are TRBV18 and TRBJ2-1; TRBD1 matches at 7 bases. This CDR3 has 12 amino acids. Germline V lookup: CDR1 KGHSH, CDR2 LQKENI. V dropped 2 bases and J dropped 11; count of bases not matched to a gene: 3. In DNA form, the CDR3 reads TGTGCCAGCTCACCATCTAGGGGGCAGCAGTTCTTC. Translating it yields CASSPSRGQQFF.

This clonotype appeared many times. The chain is built from TRBV11-1 and TRBJ1-1; D is uncertain. The CDR3 totals 13 residues. The V end was cut by 1 base, the J end by 4 bases, with 7 bases between. Germline loops: CDR1 SGHAT, CDR2 FQDESV (reference sequence). Here the CDR3 DNA reads TGTGCCAGCAGCTTAGAATATGGCACTGAAGCTTTCTTT. Its translation: CASSLEYGTEAFF.

This clonotype was observed a few times. The chain carries TRBV3-1 and TRBJ2-5, with TRBD2 identical over 12 bases. The germline CDR1 and CDR2 sequences are LGHDT and YNNKEL (reference sequence). This CDR3 is built from 16 residues. The junction had 9 bases not matched to a gene; V was cut back by 5 bases and J by 5 bases. This CDR3 is CASSDRLAGDVETQYF. For the CDR3, the DNA is TGTGCCAGCAGCGATAGACTAGCGGGAGATGTCGAGACCCAGTACTTC.

This clonotype was detected a few times. One base away lies a much larger clone, so this may be a sequencing read error. The CDR3 spells CSASGTSESYEQYF. As DNA, the CDR3 is TGCAGTGCTAGCGGGACTAGCGAGAGCTACGAGCAGTACTTC. The V call is TRBV20-1, the J call TRBJ2-7, with TRBD2 identical over 10 bases. CDR1 is DFQATT and CDR2 is SNEGSKA in the germline V gene (reference sequence). The CDR3 is made up of 14 amino acids. Germline trimming cut 3 bases from V and 3 bases from J; bases unmatched to any gene: 5.

This clonotype showed up many times. The V gene is TRBV7-9, the J gene TRBJ2-1, with TRBD2 identical over 9 bases. J lost 5 bases, V lost 5 bases, and 4 bases had no gene match. The CDR3 length is 14 residues. Germline assignment: CDR1 SEHNR and CDR2 FQNEAQ (reference sequence). DNA for the CDR3: TGTGCCAGCAGCCCGGGACTAGCAAACAATGAGCAGTTCTTC. Its translation is CASSPGLANNEQFF. Looking up the rest from reference TRBV7-9 and TRBJ2-1 gives the full variable domain: DTGVSQNPRHKITKRGQNVTFRCDPISEHNRLYWYRQTLGQGPEFLTYFQNEAQLEKSRLLSDRFSAERPKGSFSTLEIQRTEQGDSAMYLCASSPGLANNEQFFGPGTRLTVL.

This clonotype was detected a few times. The V gene is TRBV13, the J gene TRBJ2-5; weak D call: TRBD2 (5 bases). The V gene's germline CDR1 is PRHDT and CDR2 FYEKMQ (reference sequence). The CDR3 covers 14 residues. V lost 4 bases and J 5 bases, leaving 14 bases between the germline ends. In nucleotides, the CDR3 is TGTGCCAGCAGCTCGGAGCGGCATCGGGAGACCCAGTACTTC. Protein sequence: CASSSERHRETQYF.

The V gene is TRBV10-3, the J gene TRBJ1-4; maybe TRBD1 (5 bases). The CDR3 has 13 amino acids. Germline-derived CDR1 and CDR2 are ENHRY and SYGVKD. V gave up 6 bases and J gave up 5 bases, with 10 bases separating them. The CDR3 coding sequence is TGTGCCATCAGCTTACAGGAAAATGAAAAACTGTTTTTT. This gives the protein CAISLQENEKLFF.

Comments on this clonotype: Since a much larger clone is just one base distant, this may be a read error. The gene calls are TRBV28 and TRBJ1-1; D not certain. V lost 8 bases to trimming and J lost 1 base, with 14 bases between them. The CDR3 consists of 14 residues. Germline CDR1 reads MDHEN; CDR2 reads SYDVKM. The chain's CDR3 is CASGPGLTNTEAFF. CDR3 DNA sequence: TGTGCCAGCGGTCCTGGGCTCACGAACACTGAAGCTTTCTTT.

About this clonotype itself: The junction does not match germline at one end; this may be a read error. This chain joins TRBV7-2 and TRBJ2-7; 12 bases are shared with TRBD2. Germline V gene lookup returns CDR1 SGHTA and CDR2 FQGNSA. This CDR3 region has 15 residues. In DNA form, the CDR3 reads TGTGCCAGCAGCCTAGCGGGAGGGCCCGGCTACGAGCAGTACTTC. It translates to CASSLAGGPGYEQYF.

This clonotype occurred many times. The chain couples TRBV4-3 to TRBJ1-1; 9 nucleotides agree with TRBD1. The CDR3 is 16 amino acids. Germline values: CDR1 LGHNA, CDR2 YSLEER. The V gene end was trimmed by 6 bases and the J gene end by 1 base; junction bases not matched to a gene: 9. CDR3 sequence reads: CASSSSGTGWNTEAFF. DNA for the CDR3: TGCGCCAGCAGTTCATCCGGGACAGGGTGGAACACTGAAGCTTTCTTT.